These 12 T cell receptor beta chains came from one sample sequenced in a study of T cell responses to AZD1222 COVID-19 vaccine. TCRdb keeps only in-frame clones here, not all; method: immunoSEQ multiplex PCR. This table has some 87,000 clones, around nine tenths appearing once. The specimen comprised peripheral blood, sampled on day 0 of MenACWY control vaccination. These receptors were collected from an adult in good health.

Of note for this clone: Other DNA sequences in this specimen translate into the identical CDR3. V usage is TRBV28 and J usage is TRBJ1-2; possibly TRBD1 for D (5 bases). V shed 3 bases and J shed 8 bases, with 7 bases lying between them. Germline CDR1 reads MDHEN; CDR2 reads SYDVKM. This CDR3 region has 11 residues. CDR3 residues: CASSFQGGYTF. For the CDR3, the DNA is TGTGCCAGCAGTTTCCAGGGCGGCTACACCTTC.

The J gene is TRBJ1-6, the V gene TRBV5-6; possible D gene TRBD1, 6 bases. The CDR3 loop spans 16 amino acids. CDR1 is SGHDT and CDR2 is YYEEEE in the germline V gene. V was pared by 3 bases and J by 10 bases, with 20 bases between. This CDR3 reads CASSSSRAGDRSPLHF. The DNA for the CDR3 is TGTGCCAGCAGCTCATCCAGGGCAGGGGATAGGTCACCCCTCCACTTT.

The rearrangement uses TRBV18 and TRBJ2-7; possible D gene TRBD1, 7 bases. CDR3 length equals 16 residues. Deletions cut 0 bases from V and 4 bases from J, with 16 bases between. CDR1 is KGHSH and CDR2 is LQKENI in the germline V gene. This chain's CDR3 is CASSPPNLAGGYEQYF. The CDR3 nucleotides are TGTGCCAGCTCACCACCCAATTTGGCAGGGGGGTACGAGCAGTACTTC. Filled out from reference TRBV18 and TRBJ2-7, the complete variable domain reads NAGVMQNPRHLVRRRGQEARLRCSPMKGHSHVYWYRQLPEEGLKFMVYLQKENIIDESGMPKERFSAEFPKEGPSILRIQQVVRGDSAAYFCASSPPNLAGGYEQYFGPGTRLTVT.

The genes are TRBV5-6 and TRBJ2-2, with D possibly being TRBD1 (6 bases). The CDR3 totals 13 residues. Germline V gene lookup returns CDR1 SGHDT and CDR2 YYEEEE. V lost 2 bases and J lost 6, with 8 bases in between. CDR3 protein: CASSFQGSGELFF. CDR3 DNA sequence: TGTGCCAGCAGCTTTCAGGGGTCCGGGGAGCTGTTTTTT.

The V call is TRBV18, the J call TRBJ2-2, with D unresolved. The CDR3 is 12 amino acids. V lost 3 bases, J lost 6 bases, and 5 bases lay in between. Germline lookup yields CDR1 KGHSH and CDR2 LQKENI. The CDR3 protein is CASSPSSGELFF. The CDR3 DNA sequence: TGTGCCAGCTCACCTAGTTCCGGGGAGCTGTTTTTT. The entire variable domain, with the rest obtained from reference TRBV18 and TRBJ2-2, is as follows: NAGVMQNPRHLVRRRGQEARLRCSPMKGHSHVYWYRQLPEEGLKFMVYLQKENIIDESGMPKERFSAEFPKEGPSILRIQQVVRGDSAAYFCASSPSSGELFFGEGSRLTVL.

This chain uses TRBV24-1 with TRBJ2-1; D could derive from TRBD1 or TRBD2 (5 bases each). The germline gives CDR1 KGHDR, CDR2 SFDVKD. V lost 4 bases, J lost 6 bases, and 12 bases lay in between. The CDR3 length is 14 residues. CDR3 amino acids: CATSEGVARNEQFF. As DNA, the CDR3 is TGTGCCACCAGTGAGGGGGTAGCGCGCAATGAGCAGTTCTTC.

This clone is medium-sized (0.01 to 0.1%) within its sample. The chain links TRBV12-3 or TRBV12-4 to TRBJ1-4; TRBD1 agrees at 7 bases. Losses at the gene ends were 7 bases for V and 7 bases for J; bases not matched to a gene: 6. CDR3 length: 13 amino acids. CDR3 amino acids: CASTKQGIEKLFF. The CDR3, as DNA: TGTGCCAGCACCAAACAGGGGATTGAAAAACTGTTTTTT.

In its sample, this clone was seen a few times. The CDR3 DNA sequence: TGTGCCAGCAGCCAAGACGGCTGGGACACTGAAGCTTTCTTT. This gives the protein CASSQDGWDTEAFF. V gene TRBV4-2 combines with J gene TRBJ1-1; D not certain. Trimming cost V 0 bases and J 3 bases, with 8 bases left between them. Germline lookup yields CDR1 LGHNA and CDR2 YNFKEQ. The CDR3 has 14 residues.

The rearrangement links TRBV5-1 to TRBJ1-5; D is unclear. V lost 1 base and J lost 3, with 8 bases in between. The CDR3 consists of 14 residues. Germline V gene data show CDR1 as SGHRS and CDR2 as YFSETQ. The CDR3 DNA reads TGCGCCAGCAGCTTGAACGGACCCAATCAGCCCCAGCATTTT. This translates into CASSLNGPNQPQHF. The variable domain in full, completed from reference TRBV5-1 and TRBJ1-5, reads KAGVTQTPRYLIKTRGQQVTLSCSPISGHRSVSWYQQTPGQGLQFLFEYFSETQRNKGNFPGRFSGRQFSNSRSEMNVSTLELGDSALYLCASSLNGPNQPQHFGDGTRLSIL.

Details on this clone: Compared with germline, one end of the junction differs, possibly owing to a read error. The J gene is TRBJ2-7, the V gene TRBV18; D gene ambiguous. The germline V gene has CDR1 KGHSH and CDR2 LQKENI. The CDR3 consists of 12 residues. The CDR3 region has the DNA TGTGCCAGCTCACTTAGCTCCCACGAGCAGTACTTC. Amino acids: CASSLSSHEQYF.

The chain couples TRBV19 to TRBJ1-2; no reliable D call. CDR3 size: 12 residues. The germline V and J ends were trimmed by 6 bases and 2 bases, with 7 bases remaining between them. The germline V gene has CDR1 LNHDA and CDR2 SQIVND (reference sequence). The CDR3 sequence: CASRQRNYGYTF. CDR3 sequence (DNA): TGTGCCAGTAGACAGCGGAACTATGGCTACACCTTC. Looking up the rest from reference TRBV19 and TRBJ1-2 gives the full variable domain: DGGITQSPKYLFRKEGQNVTLSCEQNLNHDAMYWYRQDPGQGLRLIYYSQIVNDFQKGDIAEGYSVSREKKESFPLTVTSAQKNPTAFYLCASRQRNYGYTFGSGTRLTVV.

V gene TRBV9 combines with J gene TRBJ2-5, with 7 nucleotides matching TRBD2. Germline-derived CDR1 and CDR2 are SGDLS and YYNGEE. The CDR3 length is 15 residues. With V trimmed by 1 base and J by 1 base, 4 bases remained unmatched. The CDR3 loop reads CASSVSGGSQETQYF. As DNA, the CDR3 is TGTGCCAGCAGCGTATCGGGCGGGAGCCAAGAGACCCAGTACTTC.